The rows below give T cell receptor beta chains drawn from one sample of a study of Graves' ophthalmopathy and Graves' hyperthyroidism. TCRdb re-called the multiplex PCR reads through MiXCR, storing one row per CDR3 protein. The sample records over 650,000 distinct CDR3 sequences, over 40% being singletons. Sequencing was performed on peripheral blood. The source of these receptors is an adult man with Graves' ophthalmopathy. CDR3s include the opening cysteine and the closing phenylalanine or tryptophan. Each record gives: clone size, J gene, D gene, V gene, CDR3 DNA, CDR3 protein. D genes are given only for firm matches. Clone size is stated in some rows and not others, as once, few, many or a class when expanded.

many | TRBJ1-1 | NA | TRBV27 | TGTGCCAGCAGTTGGCGGACGTGGACTGAAGCTTTCTTT | CASSWRTWTEAFF
many | TRBJ2-7 | TRBD2 | TRBV5-1 | TGTGCCAGTAGTACTAGCGGGAGCTCCTACGAGCAGTACTTC | CASSTSGSSYEQYF
NA | TRBJ1-1 | NA | TRBV11-2 | TGTGCCAGCAGCTTAGTGATGCGGGAAGGGACTGAAGCTTTCTTT | CASSLVMREGTEAFF
few | TRBJ1-3 | NA | TRBV12-3/TRBV12-4 | TGTGCCAGCAGCAACCGGGACGGTTCCTCTGGAAACACCATATATTTT | CASSNRDGSSGNTIYF
few | TRBJ2-7 | NA | TRBV2 | TGTGCCAGTGCACGACAAGGGGGGACCTACGAGCAGTACTTC | CASARQGGTYEQYF
NA | TRBJ1-6 | NA | TRBV12-3/TRBV12-4 | TGTGCCAGCAGAGTGACAGATAATTCACCCCTCCACTTT | CASRVTDNSPLHF
NA | TRBJ1-5 | NA | TRBV7-2 | TGTGCCAGCAGCTTGCGGGTGGGCAATCAGCCCCAGCATTTT | CASSLRVGNQPQHF
NA | TRBJ1-4 | TRBD1 | TRBV29-1 | TGCAGCGTTGTAGGGCAGGGGGGAAAACTGTTTTTT | CSVVGQGGKLFF
NA | TRBJ1-4 | NA | TRBV2 | TGTGCCAGCAGTCGGAGGAAGGGCGGAGAAAAACTGTTTTTT | CASSRRKGGEKLFF
many | TRBJ1-2 | TRBD1 | TRBV9 | TGTGCCAGCAGCGTAGCTCCCGGGACAGGGTGGATGAGCGGCTACACCTTC | CASSVAPGTGWMSGYTF
NA | TRBJ1-2 | NA | TRBV5-5 | TGTGCCAGCAGCTTGGAAGGTAGGGCGGAGCCCTATGGCTACACCTTC | CASSLEGRAEPYGYTF
few | TRBJ2-7 | NA | TRBV20-1 | TGCAGTGCCCCCTTAGGGACCGGCCCCCACGAGCAGTACTTC | CSAPLGTGPHEQYF
many | TRBJ1-3 | NA | TRBV2 | TGTGCCAGCAGTCGGGGGACGGCCCTCCTCTCTGGAAACACCATATATTTT | CASSRGTALLSGNTIYF
many | TRBJ1-2 | NA | TRBV12-3/TRBV12-4 | TGTGCCAGCAAGACAGTATCCGCCTATGGCTACACCTTC | CASKTVSAYGYTF
NA | TRBJ1-1 | TRBD1 | TRBV10-3 | TGTGCCATCACCGGGACCAGTATGAGGACAGGCCGAAGCATGAACACTGAAGCTTTCTTT | CAITGTSMRTGRSMNTEAFF
many | TRBJ1-3 | TRBD1 | TRBV12-3/TRBV12-4 | TGTGCCAGCAACCCGACAGGGGGTGGTGGAAACACCATATATTTT | CASNPTGGGGNTIYF
NA | TRBJ2-7 | TRBD1 | TRBV7-9 | TGTGCCAGCAGCCTTAGACAGGGGGTATTATACGAGCAGTACTTC | CASSLRQGVLYEQYF
many | TRBJ2-2 | NA | TRBV7-3 | TGTGCCAGCAGGAAGGCAGGGACTCCCACCGGGGAGCTGTTTTTT | CASRKAGTPTGELFF
NA | TRBJ2-7 | TRBD1 | TRBV5-1 | TGCGCCAGCAGCTCCCGACAGGGGGTCCTCTACGAGCAGTACTTC | CASSSRQGVLYEQYF
NA | TRBJ1-5 | NA | TRBV11-3 | TGTGCCAGCAGTCTCTTGAGTTTTAGCAATCAGCCCCAGCATTTT | CASSLLSFSNQPQHF
many | TRBJ2-7 | NA | TRBV7-6 | TGTGCCAGCAGCTTAGAGGCGGAGGGTGTGTACGAGCAGTACTTC | CASSLEAEGVYEQYF
NA | TRBJ2-6 | TRBD2 | TRBV7-8 | TGTGCCAGCAGCACGGGACTAGCGGGAGGCACTGGGGCCAACGTCCTGACTTTC | CASSTGLAGGTGANVLTF
NA | TRBJ2-3 | NA | TRBV7-9 | TGTGCCACTCGTGCAGATACGCAGTATTTT | CATRADTQYF
NA | TRBJ1-5 | NA | TRBV3-1 | TGTGCCAGCAGCCAAGATGTAGGGCAGCCCCAGCATTTT | CASSQDVGQPQHF
NA | TRBJ2-7 | NA | TRBV29-1 | TGCAGTGGGGACGGGTACGAGCAGTACTTC | CSGDGYEQYF
NA | TRBJ2-6 | NA | TRBV15 | TGTGCCACCAGCAGGGGAAAAGGGGCCTCTGAAGCTTTC | CATSRGKGASEAF
many | TRBJ1-4 | NA | TRBV7-9 | TGTGCCAGCAGCCTAAGAAACAGGGAAAATGAAAAACTGTTTTTT | CASSLRNRENEKLFF
many | TRBJ1-5 | NA | TRBV10-3 | TGTGCCATCAGTGAGTCAGTGGATCAGCCCCAGCATTTT | CAISESVDQPQHF
many | TRBJ1-2 | NA | TRBV7-9 | TGTGCCAGCAGCTTTGGGGTGGATGGCTACACCTTC | CASSFGVDGYTF
NA | TRBJ2-7 | TRBD1 | TRBV10-3 | TGTGCCATCAGTCGGGACAGGGGCTACGAGCAGTACTTC | CAISRDRGYEQYF
NA | TRBJ2-6 | NA | TRBV7-9 | TGTGCCAGCAGCTTAGCGCCGGCAGCTGGGGCCAACGTCCTGACTTTC | CASSLAPAAGANVLTF
few | TRBJ1-2 | NA | TRBV19 | TGTGCCAGTAGTATAGGGGACACGCACTATGGCTACACCTTC | CASSIGDTHYGYTF
NA | TRBJ1-1 | NA | TRBV10-3 | TGTGCCATCAGCCGTGAGGTGGTCACTGAAGCTTTCTTT | CAISREVVTEAFF
NA | TRBJ2-2 | TRBD2 | TRBV25-1 | TGTGCCAGCAGCCATCGGACTAGCGGGGGGACTAGCACCGGGGAGCTGTTTTTT | CASSHRTSGGTSTGELFF
NA | TRBJ2-7 | TRBD2 | TRBV20-1 | TGCAGTGCTAGAGGGGGCGGGGGTGAGCAGTACTTC | CSARGGGGEQYF
once | TRBJ2-7 | NA | TRBV10-3 | TGTGCCACCGTAGGGGTGGGTGGCGAGCAGTACTTC | CATVGVGGEQYF
many | TRBJ2-7 | NA | TRBV10-3 | TGTGCCATCAGTCGAAACAGGGTTGGAGTCTACGAGCAGTACTTC | CAISRNRVGVYEQYF
many | TRBJ1-4 | NA | TRBV25-1 | TGTGCCAGCAGTGAAGTCGTCGGGACTAATGAAAAACTGTTTTTT | CASSEVVGTNEKLFF
many | TRBJ1-5 | NA | TRBV4-3 | TGCGCCAGCAGCCAAGATACCAGACATAGCAATCAGCCCCAGCATTTT | CASSQDTRHSNQPQHF
many | TRBJ1-2 | TRBD1 | TRBV7-9 | TGTGCCAGCAGCCAGACAGGGAAGGACACCTTC | CASSQTGKDTF
few | TRBJ2-3 | TRBD1 | TRBV11-1 | TGTGCCAGCAGCTTAGCCAGGGGGCTTACAGATACGCAGTATTTT | CASSLARGLTDTQYF
NA | TRBJ2-2 | TRBD1 | TRBV11-2 | TGTGCCAGCAGCTTAGTTCCCGGGACAGCGAACACCGGGGAGCTGTTTTTT | CASSLVPGTANTGELFF
many | TRBJ1-2 | NA | TRBV19 | TGTGCCAGTAGTATAAGTAGCATTCTCAACTATGGCTACACCTTC | CASSISSILNYGYTF
NA | TRBJ2-7 | TRBD1 | TRBV11-1 | TGTGCCAGCAGCACGTGGGGACAGGGAGCCTACGAGCAGTACTTC | CASSTWGQGAYEQYF
once | TRBJ2-7 | NA | TRBV7-9 | TGTGCCAGCAGTTACTCGGGCGGGGGCCACGAGCAGTACTTC | CASSYSGGGHEQYF
NA | TRBJ1-2 | TRBD1 | TRBV29-1 | TGCAGCGTTCTGACAGGGGGCCGGGGCTACACCTTC | CSVLTGGRGYTF
many | TRBJ1-1 | NA | TRBV6-5 | TGTGCCAGCAGTTACGTATCAGTAGAAGCTTTCTTT | CASSYVSVEAFF
NA | TRBJ1-2 | TRBD1 | TRBV10-2 | TGCGCCAGCAGGGGACAGGGTCAGGCCAACTATGGCTACACCTTC | CASRGQGQANYGYTF
few | TRBJ1-3 | NA | TRBV6-4 | TGTGCCAGCAGTGAAATCGACAGCTCTGGAAACACCATATATTTT | CASSEIDSSGNTIYF
NA | TRBJ2-6 | NA | TRBV7-2 | TGTGCCAGCAGCTGGGGAGGGGCCAACGTCCTGACTTTC | CASSWGGANVLTF
NA | TRBJ1-1 | NA | TRBV4-3 | TGCGCCAGCAGCCAAGATTGGGGGGGGCAGACCACTGAAGCTTTCTTT | CASSQDWGGQTTEAFF
few | TRBJ1-1 | TRBD1 | TRBV5-1 | TGCGCCAGCAGCATAAGAACAGGGGATGCCTTTAACACTGAAGCTTTCTTT | CASSIRTGDAFNTEAFF
NA | TRBJ2-7 | NA | TRBV7-3 | TGTGCCAGCAGGTTGGGATACCAGGGGGGAGCCTACGAGCAGTACTTC | CASRLGYQGGAYEQYF
NA | TRBJ1-5 | TRBD1 | TRBV7-9 | TGTGCCAGCAGCGTTAGGACAGGCTCCAATCAGCCCCAGCATTTT | CASSVRTGSNQPQHF
NA | TRBJ1-4 | NA | TRBV6-6 | TGTGCCAGCAGCGGACAGTGGGGACTGTTTTTT | CASSGQWGLFF